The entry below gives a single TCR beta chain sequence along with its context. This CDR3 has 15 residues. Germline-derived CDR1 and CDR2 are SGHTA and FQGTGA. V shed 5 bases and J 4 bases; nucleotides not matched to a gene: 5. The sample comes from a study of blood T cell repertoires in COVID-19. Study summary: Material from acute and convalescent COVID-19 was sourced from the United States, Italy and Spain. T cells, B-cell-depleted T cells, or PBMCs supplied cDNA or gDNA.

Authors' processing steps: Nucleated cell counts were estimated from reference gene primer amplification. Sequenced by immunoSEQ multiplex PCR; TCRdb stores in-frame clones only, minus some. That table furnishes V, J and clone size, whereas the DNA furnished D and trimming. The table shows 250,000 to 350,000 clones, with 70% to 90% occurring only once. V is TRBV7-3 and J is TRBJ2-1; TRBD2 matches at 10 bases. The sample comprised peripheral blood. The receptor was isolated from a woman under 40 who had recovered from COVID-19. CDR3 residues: CASSETSGTYNEQFF. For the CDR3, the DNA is TGTGCCAGCAGCGAAACTAGCGGGACGTACAATGAGCAGTTCTTC.